What follows are 27 T cell receptor beta chains derived from one specimen sequenced in a study of T cell responses to AZD1222 COVID-19 vaccine. Using immunoSEQ multiplex PCR, the repertoire was profiled, and TCRdb retains in-frame clones only, with some absent. The repertoire consists of 120,000 to 150,000 clones, with 85% to 90% occurring once and the leading ten covering less than 6%. The sequencing used peripheral blood, collected 28 days after the second AZD1222 dose. The receptors shown here come from an adult who received the AZD1222 COVID-19 vaccine.

This clone was detected once. The chain recombines TRBV29-1 with TRBJ2-5, with 11 bases aligning to TRBD2. The CDR3 length is 15 residues. V shed 1 base and J 5 bases; nucleotides not matched to a gene: 6. Looked up from germline, CDR1 is SQVTM and CDR2 is ANQGSEA. CDR3 protein: CSVEALAGGEETQYF. CDR3 coding DNA: TGCAGCGTTGAAGCTCTAGCGGGGGGAGAGGAGACCCAGTACTTC.

V gene TRBV15 combines with J gene TRBJ1-2; TRBD1 matches at 7 bases. J was trimmed by 6 bases and V by 0 bases; bases with no gene match: 4. The CDR3 is made up of 14 amino acids. Germline V gene sequence: CDR1 LNHNV, CDR2 YYDKDF (reference sequence). The CDR3 nucleotides are TGTGCCACCAGCAGAGAACAGGGGTCAAATGGCTACACCTTC. Protein: CATSREQGSNGYTF.

The gene calls are TRBV12-3 or TRBV12-4 and TRBJ1-1, with D unclear. The CDR3 extends over 13 amino acids. V gave up 3 bases and J gave up 6 bases, with 11 bases separating them. The CDR3 region is CASSLRFGAEAFF. Here the CDR3 DNA reads TGTGCCAGCAGTTTGAGGTTTGGGGCTGAAGCTTTCTTT.

V is TRBV19 and J is TRBJ1-2; D might be TRBD1 (6 bases). The CDR3 spans 14 residues. V was trimmed by 3 bases and J by 4 bases, leaving 12 bases between them. Germline V gene lookup returns CDR1 LNHDA and CDR2 SQIVND (reference sequence). CDR3 coding DNA: TGTGCCAGTAGTATTGGACAGAAAGCCTATGGCTACACCTTC. Protein: CASSIGQKAYGYTF.

The chain links TRBV5-1 to TRBJ1-1; D perhaps matches TRBD1 (5 bases). The CDR3 totals 14 residues. With 2 bases removed from V and 1 base from J, the gap between germline ends came to 9 bases. CDR1 SGHRS and CDR2 YFSETQ come from the germline V gene. The CDR3 coding sequence is TGCGCCAGCAGCTTAGGGGCGGCGAACACTGAAGCTTTCTTT. Translated, it gives CASSLGAANTEAFF.

This rearrangement joins TRBV6-4 to TRBJ1-1; D is possibly TRBD1 (6 bases). Between the trimmed V and J ends, which lost 6 bases and 1 base, there was a span of 9 bases. The CDR3 contains 13 residues. CDR1 MRHNA and CDR2 SNTAGT come from the germline V gene. The CDR3 bases are TGTGCCAGCAGCCGACAGGAGAACACTGAAGCTTTCTTT. Protein: CASSRQENTEAFF.

The chain recombines TRBV24-1 with TRBJ1-2; tentatively, D is TRBD1 (6 bases). With 4 bases removed from V and 2 bases from J, the gap between germline ends came to 10 bases. The germline V gene encodes CDR1 KGHDR and CDR2 SFDVKD. This CDR3 is built from 14 residues. The CDR3 here is CATSDQGQNYGYTF. Written as DNA, the CDR3 is TGTGCCACCAGTGACCAGGGACAAAACTATGGCTACACCTTC.

The chain couples TRBV15 to TRBJ2-3; 9 positions agree with TRBD2. Trimming took 5 bases from V and 3 from J; bases not matched to a gene: 9. The CDR3 loop spans 16 amino acids. CDR1 and CDR2 (germline): LNHNV, YYDKDF (reference sequence). CDR3 nucleotide sequence: TGTGCCACCAGCCTCAATGGCGGGGGGGGGACAGATACGCAGTATTTT. Encoded protein: CATSLNGGGGTDTQYF.

To note about this clone: Other DNA sequences in this sample translate to the same CDR3. V gene TRBV5-1 combines with J gene TRBJ2-5, with TRBD2 matching over 8 bases. The germline gives CDR1 SGHRS, CDR2 YFSETQ. The CDR3 runs 13 residues. Germline trimming cut 4 bases from V and 4 bases from J; bases unmatched to any gene: 3. The CDR3 sequence is CASSPGGRETQYF. CDR3 coding DNA: TGCGCCAGCAGCCCGGGAGGGAGAGAGACCCAGTACTTC. Full variable domain (remainder filled in from reference TRBV5-1 and TRBJ2-5): KAGVTQTPRYLIKTRGQQVTLSCSPISGHRSVSWYQQTPGQGLQFLFEYFSETQRNKGNFPGRFSGRQFSNSRSEMNVSTLELGDSALYLCASSPGGRETQYFGPGTRLLVL.

This clone occurred a few times. CDR3 bases: TGTGCCAGCAGCAAAGTAGCGGGGAGCACAGATACGCAGTATTTT. It is translated as CASSKVAGSTDTQYF. V and J are TRBV21-1 and TRBJ2-3; TRBD2 reflects the table's D call only, with no check against the DNA. TRBV21-1 is marked as a pseudogene. The CDR3 is made up of 15 amino acids.

The chain is built from TRBV15 and TRBJ2-6; no clear D gene. Germline CDR1 LNHNV, CDR2 YYDKDF (reference sequence). Deletions cut 5 bases from V and 3 bases from J, with 14 bases between. This CDR3 has 16 amino acids. CDR3 DNA: TGTGCCACCAGCCCAGAAGGCGAGCATGGGGCCAACGTCCTGACTTTC. It specifies CATSPEGEHGANVLTF.

The chain has TRBV27 and TRBJ1-2; D is perhaps TRBD1 (5 bases). Germline lookup yields CDR1 MNHEY and CDR2 SMNVEV (reference sequence). V dropped 5 bases and J dropped 5 bases, with 12 bases sitting between them. The CDR3 has 13 residues. This chain's CDR3 is CASSIQGKYGYTF. The CDR3 nucleotides read TGTGCCAGCAGTATCCAGGGAAAGTATGGCTACACCTTC.

V is TRBV3-1 (or the pseudogene TRBV3-2) and J is TRBJ2-1; TRBD2 agrees at 8 bases. Germline CDR1 reads LGHDT; CDR2 reads YNNKEL (reference sequence). V lost 4 bases and J lost 4; bases outside the gene matches: 3. The CDR3 is made up of 14 amino acids. The CDR3 spells CASSRGRWYNEQFF. CDR3 coding DNA: TGTGCCAGCAGCCGCGGGAGGTGGTACAATGAGCAGTTCTTC.

This clone has just one count. The chain has TRBV28 and TRBJ1-1, with no clear D. Germline CDR1 is MDHEN and CDR2 is SYDVKM. Trimming took off 1 base at V and 2 bases at J, with 5 bases between the two ends. The CDR3 totals 13 residues. The DNA for the CDR3 is TGTGCCAGCAGTTTATTATTCAACACTGAAGCTTTCTTT. It specifies CASSLLFNTEAFF.

This sequence joins TRBV5-1 and TRBJ2-1; 9 nucleotides match TRBD2. V was clipped by 4 bases and J by 7 bases; unmatched bases: 12. The germline V gene has CDR1 SGHRS and CDR2 YFSETQ. The CDR3 runs 16 residues. The DNA for the CDR3 is TGCGCCAGCAGCGATCTAACTAGCGGGTTGGGGAATGAGCAGTTCTTC. This sequence encodes CASSDLTSGLGNEQFF.

The chain recombines TRBV7-9 with TRBJ2-1; TRBD1 might be the D (6 bases). Germline CDR1 and CDR2: SEHNR and FQNEAQ (reference sequence). Trimming took off 3 bases at V and 3 bases at J, with 15 bases between the two ends. This CDR3 region has 16 residues. In DNA form, the CDR3 reads TGTGCCAGCAGCTTGCGGACAGAGAGGAACTACAATGAGCAGTTCTTC. It translates to CASSLRTERNYNEQFF.

The chain links TRBV6-5 to TRBJ2-7, with 9 bases identical to TRBD2. The CDR3 spans 15 residues. The germline V gene encodes CDR1 MNHEY and CDR2 SVGAGI. Trimming cost V 6 bases and J 4 bases; bases outside gene matches: 10. The CDR3: CASRASSGTRYEQYF. The CDR3 bases are TGTGCCAGCAGAGCATCTAGCGGGACAAGGTACGAGCAGTACTTC.

V gene TRBV4-1 combines with J gene TRBJ2-7, with 8 nucleotides matching TRBD1. Germline assignment: CDR1 MGHRA and CDR2 YSYEKL. The CDR3 spans 15 residues. Losses at the gene ends were 1 base for V and 4 bases for J; bases not matched to a gene: 6. This chain's CDR3 is CASSQGPGGGYEQYF. As DNA, the CDR3 is TGCGCCAGCAGCCAAGGGCCAGGGGGCGGTTACGAGCAGTACTTC.

Concerning this clone itself: The junction shows a germline mismatch at one end, possibly a read error. At the DNA level, this CDR3 is encoded by other sequences in the same sample as well. V usage is TRBV7-2 and J usage is TRBJ2-1; a possible D gene is TRBD1 (5 bases). Germline V gives CDR1 SGHTA, CDR2 FQGNSA. The CDR3 has 14 amino acids. The CDR3: CASSLAGSYNEQFF. Here the CDR3 DNA reads TGTGCCAGCAGTTTAGCAGGGTCCTACAATGAGCAGTTCTTC.

The V call is TRBV6-1, the J call TRBJ2-4; 10 nucleotides agree with TRBD2. V gave up 7 bases and J gave up 3 bases; unmatched junction bases: 6. Germline CDR1 and CDR2: MNHNS and SASEGT. CDR3 length: 15 residues. Written as DNA, the CDR3 is TGTGCCAGCACGTTAGCGGGGGGAATCAAAAACATTCAGTACTTC. Translated, it gives CASTLAGGIKNIQYF.

The V gene is TRBV3-1 (or the pseudogene TRBV3-2), the J gene TRBJ2-7; possibly TRBD1 or TRBD2 for D (5 bases each). Germline V gives CDR1 LGHDT, CDR2 YNNKEL (reference sequence). The V gene lost 3 bases and the J gene lost 1 base, with 16 bases spanning the gap. There are 16 residues in the CDR3. The chain's CDR3 is CASSQGPGGPSYEQYF. The CDR3, as DNA: TGTGCCAGCAGCCAGGGGCCCGGCGGGCCTTCCTACGAGCAGTACTTC.

This clone appeared a single time. V and J are TRBV7-6 and TRBJ2-4; 8 nucleotides align to TRBD2. The CDR3 totals 17 residues. From germline, CDR1 is SGHVS and CDR2 FNYEAQ. V lost 0 bases to trimming and J lost 6 bases; unmatched junction nucleotides: 10. The CDR3: CASSLAISGSGGNIQYF. In DNA form, the CDR3 reads TGTGCCAGCAGCTTAGCCATAAGCGGGAGCGGTGGAAACATTCAGTACTTC. The variable domain in full, completed from reference TRBV7-6 and TRBJ2-4, reads GAGVSQSPRYKVTKRGQDVALRCDPISGHVSLYWYRQALGQGPEFLTYFNYEAQQDKSGLPNDRFSAERPEGSISTLTIQRTEQRDSAMYRCASSLAISGSGGNIQYFGAGTRLSVL.

This clone was detected once. The V call is TRBV28, the J call TRBJ2-5; 11 bases match TRBD2. The CDR3 consists of 16 residues. Trimming took 5 bases from V and 2 from J; bases not matched to a gene: 7. Germline CDR1 MDHEN, CDR2 SYDVKM. CDR3 amino acids: CASSPQGLAVQETQYF. In DNA form, the CDR3 reads TGTGCCAGCAGTCCTCAGGGACTAGCGGTACAAGAGACCCAGTACTTC.

In this sample, this clone turned up once. The gene calls are TRBV2 and TRBJ1-1; the D is unclear. The CDR3 covers 12 residues. Deletions cut 7 bases from V and 5 bases from J, with 11 bases between. Germline V CDR1 and CDR2: SNHLY, FYNNEI. The CDR3 DNA is TGTGCCAGCACCTTCAGAGTAACTGAAGCTTTCTTT. Translating gives CASTFRVTEAFF.

The rearrangement joins TRBV15 to TRBJ1-4; 8 bases line up with TRBD1. Germline V gives CDR1 LNHNV, CDR2 YYDKDF (reference sequence). V was pared by 1 base and J by 2 bases, with 15 bases of the junction left unmatched. The CDR3 is 20 amino acids. This CDR3 reads CATSRAQPGGGYPTNEKLFF. CDR3 coding DNA: TGTGCCACCAGCAGAGCCCAACCAGGGGGCGGTTACCCGACTAATGAAAAACTGTTTTTT. Full variable domain (outside the CDR3, taken from reference TRBV15 and TRBJ1-4): DAMVIQNPRYQVTQFGKPVTLSCSQTLNHNVMYWYQQKSSQAPKLLFHYYDKDFNNEADTPDNFQSRRPNTSFCFLDIRSPGLGDTAMYLCATSRAQPGGGYPTNEKLFFGSGTQLSVL.

This chain connects TRBV7-9 to TRBJ1-1, with 7 bases lining up with TRBD1. Germline CDR1 SEHNR, CDR2 FQNEAQ (reference sequence). Trimming removed 5 bases from V and 9 bases from J; junction bases left unmatched: 9. The CDR3 covers 13 residues. The CDR3 DNA sequence: TGTGCCAGCAGCCCAGGGGGGGCCGGAAAAGCTTTCTTT. This codes for CASSPGGAGKAFF. The full variable domain, rest sourced from reference TRBV7-9 and TRBJ1-1, is DTGVSQNPRHKITKRGQNVTFRCDPISEHNRLYWYRQTLGQGPEFLTYFQNEAQLEKSRLLSDRFSAERPKGSFSTLEIQRTEQGDSAMYLCASSPGGAGKAFFGQGTRLTVV.

This sequence joins TRBV5-8 and TRBJ1-1; no firm D call. Trimming took off 8 bases at V and 1 base at J, with 18 bases between the two ends. Germline-derived CDR1 and CDR2 are SGHTS and YDEGEE. The CDR3 has 15 residues. The CDR3 loop reads CARGFRGIGNTEAFF. The CDR3 DNA follows: TGTGCCAGGGGTTTCCGAGGGATTGGGAACACTGAAGCTTTCTTT.